This T cell receptor beta chain was profiled in a study of control samples from healthy donors and cancer patients. Profiled with immunoSEQ multiplex PCR; TCRdb holds only in-frame clones, not every one. The sample has roughly 130,000 clones; around 93% are singletons. Germline lookup yields CDR1 SGHNT and CDR2 YENEEA. V was trimmed by 5 bases and J by 10 bases, leaving 14 bases between them. The CDR3 totals 12 residues. The sample comprised blood. J is TRBJ2-5 and V is TRBV11-3; D remains ambiguous. This receptor was taken from a man between 18 and 29 years old in good health. The DNA of the CDR3 is TGTGCCAGCAGCACCAAACCGACCGTCCAGTACTTC. This sequence encodes CASSTKPTVQYF.